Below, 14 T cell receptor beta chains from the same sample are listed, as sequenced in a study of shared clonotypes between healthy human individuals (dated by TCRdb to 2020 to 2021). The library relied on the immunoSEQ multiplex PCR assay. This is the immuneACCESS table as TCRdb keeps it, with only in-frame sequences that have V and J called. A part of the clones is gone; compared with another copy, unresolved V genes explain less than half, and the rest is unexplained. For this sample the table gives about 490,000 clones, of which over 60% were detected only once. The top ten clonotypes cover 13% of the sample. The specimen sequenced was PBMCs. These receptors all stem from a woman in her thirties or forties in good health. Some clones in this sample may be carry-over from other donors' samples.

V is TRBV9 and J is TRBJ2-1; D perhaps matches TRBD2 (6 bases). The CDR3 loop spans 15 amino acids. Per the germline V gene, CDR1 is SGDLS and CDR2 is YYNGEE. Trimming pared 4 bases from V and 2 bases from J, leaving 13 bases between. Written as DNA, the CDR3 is TGTGCCAGCAGCCCCGGGACTCCGCCCTACAATGAGCAGTTCTTC. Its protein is CASSPGTPPYNEQFF.

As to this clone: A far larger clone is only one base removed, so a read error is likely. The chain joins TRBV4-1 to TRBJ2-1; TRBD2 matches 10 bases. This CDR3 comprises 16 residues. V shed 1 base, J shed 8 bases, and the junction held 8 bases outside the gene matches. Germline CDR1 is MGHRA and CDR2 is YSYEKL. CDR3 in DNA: TGCGCCAGCAGCCAAGCGGCTAGCGGGAGTTTCCATGAGCAGTTCTTC. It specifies CASSQAASGSFHEQFF.

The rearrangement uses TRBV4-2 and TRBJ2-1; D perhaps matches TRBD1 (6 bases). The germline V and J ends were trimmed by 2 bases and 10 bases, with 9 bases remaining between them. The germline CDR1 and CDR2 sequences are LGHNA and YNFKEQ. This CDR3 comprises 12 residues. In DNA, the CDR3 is TGTGCCAGCAGCCAACCGGGACAAGAGCAGTTCTTC. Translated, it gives CASSQPGQEQFF.

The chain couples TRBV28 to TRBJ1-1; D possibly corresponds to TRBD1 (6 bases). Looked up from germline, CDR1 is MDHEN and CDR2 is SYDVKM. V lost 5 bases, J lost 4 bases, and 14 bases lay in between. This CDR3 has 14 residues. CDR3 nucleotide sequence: TGTGCCAGCAGTCCACCACAGGGTGGCACTGAAGCTTTCTTT. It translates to CASSPPQGGTEAFF.

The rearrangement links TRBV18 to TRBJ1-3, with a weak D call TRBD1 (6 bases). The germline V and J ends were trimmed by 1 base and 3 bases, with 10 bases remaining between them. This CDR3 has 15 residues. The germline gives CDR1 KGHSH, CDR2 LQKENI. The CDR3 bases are TGTGCCAGCTCACCACGGACAGAACATGGAAACACCATATATTTT. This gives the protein CASSPRTEHGNTIYF. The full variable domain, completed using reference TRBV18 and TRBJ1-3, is NAGVMQNPRHLVRRRGQEARLRCSPMKGHSHVYWYRQLPEEGLKFMVYLQKENIIDESGMPKERFSAEFPKEGPSILRIQQVVRGDSAAYFCASSPRTEHGNTIYFGEGSWLTVV.

CDR3 protein: CASLASGRQDTQYF. The CDR3 coding sequence is TGTGCCAGCCTCGCTAGCGGGAGGCAAGATACGCAGTATTTT. The rearrangement joins TRBV28 to TRBJ2-3; TRBD2 aligns across 11 bases. J lost 5 bases, V lost 8 bases, and 6 bases had no gene match. Germline V lookup: CDR1 MDHEN, CDR2 SYDVKM. CDR3 length: 14 residues.

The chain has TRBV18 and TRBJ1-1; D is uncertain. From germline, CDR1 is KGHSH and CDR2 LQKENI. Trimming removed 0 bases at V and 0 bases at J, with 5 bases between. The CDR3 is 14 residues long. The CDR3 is CASSPPMLNTEAFF. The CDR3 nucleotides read TGTGCCAGCTCACCACCGATGTTGAACACTGAAGCTTTCTTT.

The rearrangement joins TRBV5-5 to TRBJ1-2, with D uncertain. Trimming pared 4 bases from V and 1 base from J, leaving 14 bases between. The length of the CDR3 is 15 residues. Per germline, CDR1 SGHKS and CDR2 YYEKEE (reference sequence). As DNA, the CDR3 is TGTGCCAGCAGCCTGTTCTTGCCAGATAACTATGGCTACACCTTC. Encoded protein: CASSLFLPDNYGYTF.

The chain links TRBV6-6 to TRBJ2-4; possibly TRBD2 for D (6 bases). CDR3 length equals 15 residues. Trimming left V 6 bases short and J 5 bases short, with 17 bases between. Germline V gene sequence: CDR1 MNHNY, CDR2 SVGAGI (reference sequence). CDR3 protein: CASSRWDSGENIQYF. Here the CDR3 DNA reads TGTGCCAGCAGCCGATGGGACTCCGGAGAAAACATTCAGTACTTC.

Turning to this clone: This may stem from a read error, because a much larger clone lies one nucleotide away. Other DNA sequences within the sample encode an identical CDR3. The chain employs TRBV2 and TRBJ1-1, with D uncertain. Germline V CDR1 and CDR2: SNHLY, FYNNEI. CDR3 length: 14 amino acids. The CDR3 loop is CASSALQLNTEAFF. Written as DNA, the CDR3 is TGCGCCAGCAGTGCCCTACAGTTAAACACTGAAGCTTTCTTT.

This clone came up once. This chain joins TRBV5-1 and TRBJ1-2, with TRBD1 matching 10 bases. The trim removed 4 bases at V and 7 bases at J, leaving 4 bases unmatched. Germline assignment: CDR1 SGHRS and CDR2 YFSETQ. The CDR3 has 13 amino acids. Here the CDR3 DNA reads TGCGCCAGCAGCCCCGACAGGGGGCTTGGCTACACCTTC. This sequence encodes CASSPDRGLGYTF. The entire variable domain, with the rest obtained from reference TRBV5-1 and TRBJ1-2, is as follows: KAGVTQTPRYLIKTRGQQVTLSCSPISGHRSVSWYQQTPGQGLQFLFEYFSETQRNKGNFPGRFSGRQFSNSRSEMNVSTLELGDSALYLCASSPDRGLGYTFGSGTRLTVV.

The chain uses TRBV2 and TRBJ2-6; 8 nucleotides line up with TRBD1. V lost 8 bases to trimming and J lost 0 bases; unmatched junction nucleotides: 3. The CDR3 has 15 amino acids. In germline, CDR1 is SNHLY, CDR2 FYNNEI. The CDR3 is CASGQGYSGANVLTF. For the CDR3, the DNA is TGTGCCAGCGGACAGGGCTACTCTGGGGCCAACGTCCTGACTTTC.

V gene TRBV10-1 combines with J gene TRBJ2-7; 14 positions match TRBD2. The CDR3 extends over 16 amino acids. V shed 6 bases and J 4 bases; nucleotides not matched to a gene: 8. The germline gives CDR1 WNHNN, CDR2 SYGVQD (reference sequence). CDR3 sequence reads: CASSRGLAGDEYEQYF. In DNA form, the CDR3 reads TGCGCCAGCAGCCGGGGACTAGCGGGAGACGAATACGAGCAGTACTTC.

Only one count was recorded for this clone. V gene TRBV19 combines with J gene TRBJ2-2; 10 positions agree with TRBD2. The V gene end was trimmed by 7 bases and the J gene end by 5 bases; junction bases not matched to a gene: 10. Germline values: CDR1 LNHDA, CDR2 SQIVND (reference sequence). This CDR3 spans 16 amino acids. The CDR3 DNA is TGTGCCAGTACTACCCCGGGACTAGCGTCTACCGGGGAGCTGTTTTTT. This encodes CASTTPGLASTGELFF.